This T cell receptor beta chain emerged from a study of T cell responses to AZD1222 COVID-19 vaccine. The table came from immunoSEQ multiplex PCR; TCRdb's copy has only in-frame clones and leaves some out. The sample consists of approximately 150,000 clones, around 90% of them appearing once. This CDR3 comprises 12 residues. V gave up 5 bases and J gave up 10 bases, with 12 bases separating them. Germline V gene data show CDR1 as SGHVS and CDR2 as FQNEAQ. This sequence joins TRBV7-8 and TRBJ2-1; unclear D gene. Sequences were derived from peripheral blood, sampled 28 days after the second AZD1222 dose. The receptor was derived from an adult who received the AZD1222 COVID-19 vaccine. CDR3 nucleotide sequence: TGTGCCAGCAGCCTACATACGTCGGAGCAGTTCTTC. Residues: CASSLHTSEQFF.